This TCR beta chain was identified in a study of blood T cell repertoires in COVID-19. Assay: immunoSEQ multiplex PCR; the TCRdb copy retains only in-frame clones and omits some. There are about 180,000 clones in the sample; 65% to 90% occur only once, and around 9% lies in the top ten. The germline gives CDR1 LGHDT, CDR2 YNNKEL (reference sequence). The trim removed 3 bases at V and 0 bases at J, leaving 11 bases unmatched. The CDR3 extends over 18 amino acids. Material: peripheral blood. This sequence joins TRBV3-1 (or the pseudogene TRBV3-2) and TRBJ2-1, with TRBD1 matching 7 bases. This TCR derives from a man between 50 and 59 years old with active or convalescent COVID-19. CDR3: CASSQEIPQGRSYNEQFF. The CDR3 nucleotides are TGTGCCAGCAGCCAGGAAATCCCACAGGGGCGCTCCTACAATGAGCAGTTCTTC.